A selection of T cell receptor beta chains follows, all from one sample in a study of blood T cell repertoires in COVID-19. Only in-frame clones appear in the TCRdb table, and some are missing; sequencing was by immunoSEQ multiplex PCR. Of around 160,000 clones in the sample, approximately 85% were seen once. Sequenced input: peripheral blood. Receptors originate from a woman aged 55-69 years with COVID-19, enrolled during active disease. Both conserved end residues are part of each CDR3. Fields, in order: J gene, CDR3 length, V gene, clone size, D gene, CDR3 DNA, CDR3 protein. D genes are given only for firm matches. A row's size may be missing; if present it is once, few, many or a size class.

J gene: TRBJ2-3
CDR3 length: 15
V gene: TRBV5-1
clone size: NA
D gene: NA
CDR3 DNA: TGCGCCAGCGGCAATCAGGGGAAGACCACAGATACGCAGTATTTT
CDR3 protein: CASGNQGKTTDTQYF

J gene: TRBJ1-3
CDR3 length: 15
V gene: TRBV7-8
clone size: NA
D gene: NA
CDR3 DNA: TGTGCCAGCAGCGTTACGGGGTCGGGCGGAGACACCATATATTTT
CDR3 protein: CASSVTGSGGDTIYF

J gene: TRBJ1-5
CDR3 length: 16
V gene: TRBV7-2
clone size: NA
D gene: NA
CDR3 DNA: TGTGCCAGCAGCTTACACCGGACAGAGGGTAATCAGCCCCAGCATTTT
CDR3 protein: CASSLHRTEGNQPQHF

J gene: TRBJ2-7
CDR3 length: 16
V gene: TRBV9
clone size: NA
D gene: TRBD1
CDR3 DNA: TGTGCCAGCAGCGTGGACAGGAAGTCCTACTCCTACGAGCAGTACTTC
CDR3 protein: CASSVDRKSYSYEQYF

J gene: TRBJ2-7
CDR3 length: 16
V gene: TRBV4-2
clone size: NA
D gene: TRBD1
CDR3 DNA: TGTGCCAGCAGCCAGAGTTTTTCAGGGGGCTTCTACGAGCAGTACTTC
CDR3 protein: CASSQSFSGGFYEQYF

J gene: TRBJ1-3
CDR3 length: 21
V gene: TRBV29-1
clone size: NA
D gene: TRBD1
CDR3 DNA: TGCAGCGTGGAGGTACGCGGGGACAGGGGCACACCGAAATCCTCTGGAAACACCATATATTTT
CDR3 protein: CSVEVRGDRGTPKSSGNTIYF

J gene: TRBJ1-6
CDR3 length: 16
V gene: TRBV7-2
clone size: NA
D gene: TRBD1
CDR3 DNA: TGTGCCAGCAGGAACAGGGGCGCAACGTATAATTCACCCCTCCACTTT
CDR3 protein: CASRNRGATYNSPLHF

J gene: TRBJ1-3
CDR3 length: 13
V gene: TRBV9
clone size: NA
D gene: NA
CDR3 DNA: TGTGCCAGCGGAACAGATTCTGGAAACACCATATATTTT
CDR3 protein: CASGTDSGNTIYF

J gene: TRBJ1-1
CDR3 length: 17
V gene: TRBV5-1
clone size: NA
D gene: NA
CDR3 DNA: TGCGCCAGCAGCTTGGCGGGGAAGGCGGGCCTGAACACTGAAGCTTTCTTT
CDR3 protein: CASSLAGKAGLNTEAFF

J gene: TRBJ1-2
CDR3 length: 14
V gene: TRBV27
clone size: NA
D gene: NA
CDR3 DNA: TGTGCCAGCAGTTCTACAGGGAGGGGCTATGGCTACACCTTC
CDR3 protein: CASSSTGRGYGYTF

J gene: TRBJ1-1
CDR3 length: 18
V gene: TRBV18
clone size: NA
D gene: NA
CDR3 DNA: TGTGCCAGCTCACTGGTGACGGGAGCCCATGGGGGAAACACTGAAGCTTTCTTT
CDR3 protein: CASSLVTGAHGGNTEAFF

J gene: TRBJ2-7
CDR3 length: 15
V gene: TRBV7-2
clone size: NA
D gene: NA
CDR3 DNA: TGTGCCAGCAGCTTAGGCGGGGGCCGTTCTTACGAGCAGTACTTC
CDR3 protein: CASSLGGGRSYEQYF

J gene: TRBJ1-1
CDR3 length: 14
V gene: TRBV7-8
clone size: NA
D gene: NA
CDR3 DNA: TGTGCCATCACATACCAGGTTGGGAGCACTGAAGCTTTCTTT
CDR3 protein: CAITYQVGSTEAFF

J gene: TRBJ2-7
CDR3 length: 12
V gene: TRBV6-6
clone size: NA
D gene: NA
CDR3 DNA: TGTGCCAGCAGTCCGATGAGCTACGAGCAGTACTTC
CDR3 protein: CASSPMSYEQYF

J gene: TRBJ2-3
CDR3 length: 10
V gene: TRBV20-1
clone size: few
D gene: TRBD2
CDR3 DNA: TGCAGCCCGGGGGGAAATACGCAGTATTTT
CDR3 protein: CSPGGNTQYF

J gene: TRBJ2-1
CDR3 length: 13
V gene: TRBV6-2/TRBV6-3
clone size: NA
D gene: NA
CDR3 DNA: TGTGCCAGCAGTTTACTAATCTTTAATGAGCAGTTCTTC
CDR3 protein: CASSLLIFNEQFF

J gene: TRBJ1-3
CDR3 length: 14
V gene: TRBV5-6
clone size: NA
D gene: NA
CDR3 DNA: TGTGCCAGCAGCTTTGGCGCGGGGTCAGACACCATATATTTT
CDR3 protein: CASSFGAGSDTIYF

J gene: TRBJ1-1
CDR3 length: 15
V gene: TRBV5-4
clone size: NA
D gene: TRBD1
CDR3 DNA: TGTGCCAGCAGCTCGGGGGACAGGGGATACACTGAAGCTTTCTTT
CDR3 protein: CASSSGDRGYTEAFF

J gene: TRBJ2-7
CDR3 length: 13
V gene: TRBV7-9
clone size: once
D gene: NA
CDR3 DNA: TGTGCCAGCTTGGCGGCAGACTCCTACGAGCAGTACTTC
CDR3 protein: CASLAADSYEQYF

J gene: TRBJ1-3
CDR3 length: 14
V gene: TRBV5-1
clone size: NA
D gene: NA
CDR3 DNA: TGCGCCAGCAGCTTAGGCAGGGCTGGAAACACCATATATTTT
CDR3 protein: CASSLGRAGNTIYF

J gene: TRBJ1-6
CDR3 length: 16
V gene: TRBV5-4
clone size: NA
D gene: NA
CDR3 DNA: TGTGCCAGCAGCTTGGGCCAGTTCTCCTATAATTCACCCCTCCACTTT
CDR3 protein: CASSLGQFSYNSPLHF

J gene: TRBJ2-2
CDR3 length: 13
V gene: TRBV24-1
clone size: once
D gene: NA
CDR3 DNA: TGTGCCACCAGTGATAGTGCGTCCGGGGAGCTGTTTTTT
CDR3 protein: CATSDSASGELFF

J gene: TRBJ2-3
CDR3 length: 15
V gene: TRBV7-2
clone size: once
D gene: NA
CDR3 DNA: TGTGCCAGCAGCTCCTGGAACAGGGAGGGGGATACGCAGTATTTT
CDR3 protein: CASSSWNREGDTQYF